This T cell receptor (beta chain) originates from a study of CD4 T cells in relation to SARS-CoV-2 and coronaviruses. Sequenced by immunoSEQ multiplex PCR; TCRdb stores in-frame clones only, minus some. The sample has some 45,000 clones; roughly 87% are singletons. Concerning this clone itself: Antigen unknown.

Germline CDR1 and CDR2: KGHSH and LQKENI. Deletions cut 1 base from V and 1 base from J, with 11 bases between. CDR3 length equals 15 residues. Source material: naive CD4+ T cells from PBMCs, cultured in vitro. Subset described: naive CD4+ T cells isolated by negative enrichment. The chain couples TRBV18 to TRBJ2-7; D uncertain. The TCR originated in an adult with COVID-19. CDR3 DNA sequence: TGTGCCAGCTCACCACGAACGGGTGAGTCCTACGAGCAGTACTTC. It yields the protein CASSPRTGESYEQYF.